Listed below are T cell receptor beta chains from one sample, sequenced in a study of cytomegalovirus exposure and HLA in healthy donors. TCRdb keeps only in-frame clones here, not all; method: immunoSEQ multiplex PCR. The sample holds fewer than 150,000 clones, 60% to 80% seen once. The material sequenced was PBMCs. These receptors were collected from a woman aged 25 to 45 in good health and CMV-seronegative. Each CDR3 is given with its conserved first and last residue. A D gene is named only where the DNA matches it firmly. Clone size is stated in some rows and not others, as once, few, many or a class when expanded.

j_call v_call d_call clone_size cdr3_aa cdr3_nt
TRBJ2-1 TRBV2 - once CASSDRFGVSEQFF TGTGCCAGCAGTGATCGTTTCGGGGTGAGTGAGCAGTTCTTC
TRBJ2-3 TRBV5-1 TRBD1 - CASSSKQGLYTDTQYF TGCGCCAGCAGTTCTAAACAGGGGCTTTACACAGATACGCAGTATTTT
TRBJ1-5 TRBV7-2 - - CASRLGGLNQPQHF TGTGCCAGCAGGCTGGGGGGACTAAATCAGCCCCAGCATTTT
TRBJ1-1 TRBV21-1 - - CAREIGGSTEAFF TGTGCCAGGGAAATCGGGGGGAGCACTGAAGCTTTCTTT
TRBJ2-2 TRBV5-1 - once CASSPTRQNTGELFF TGCGCCAGCAGCCCAACCCGACAAAACACCGGGGAGCTGTTTTTT
TRBJ2-3 TRBV13 - - CASSLAGSATQYF TGTGCCAGCAGCTTAGCGGGATCCGCTACGCAGTATTTT
TRBJ2-3 TRBV19 - once CASSRNTDTQYF TGTGCCAGTTCGAGGAACACAGATACGCAGTATTTT
TRBJ1-1 TRBV7-2 - - CASSQNTEAFF TGTGCCAGCAGCCAGAACACTGAAGCTTTCTTT
TRBJ1-1 TRBV27 TRBD1 - CASSFRDRVGTEAFF TGTGCCAGCAGTTTTAGGGACAGGGTGGGCACTGAAGCTTTCTTT
TRBJ2-1 TRBV7-6 TRBD2 - CASSLNWASGVDEQFF TGTGCCAGCAGCTTAAATTGGGCTAGCGGGGTGGATGAGCAGTTCTTC
TRBJ1-3 TRBV9 - - CASSTKRSRGGITGNTIYF TGTGCCAGCAGCACTAAGAGGTCCCGGGGGGGAATAACTGGAAACACCATATATTTT
TRBJ2-5 TRBV9 - - CASSVGGAPRETQYF TGTGCCAGCAGCGTAGGCGGGGCGCCTCGAGAGACCCAGTACTTC
TRBJ2-7 TRBV7-9 TRBD2 - CASSTSGGGSYEQYF TGTGCCAGCAGCACTAGCGGGGGGGGGTCCTACGAGCAGTACTTC
TRBJ2-7 TRBV2 - few CASWQGSGEQYF TGTGCCAGCTGGCAGGGGTCGGGCGAGCAGTACTTC
TRBJ2-5 TRBV5-1 - - CASSYLSQETQYF TGCGCCAGCAGTTATTTGTCGCAGGAGACCCAGTACTTC
TRBJ2-1 TRBV5-1 TRBD2 once CASSLDFSGRAYYNEQFF TGCGCCAGCAGCTTGGATTTTAGCGGGAGGGCGTATTACAATGAGCAGTTCTTC
TRBJ1-6 TRBV6-5 - - CASSYTGKSPLHF TGTGCCAGCAGTTACACGGGGAAATCACCCCTCCACTTT
TRBJ1-3 TRBV6-1 TRBD1 - CASSRGQGGNTIYF TGTGCCAGCAGTAGGGGACAGGGAGGAAACACCATATATTTT
TRBJ2-2 TRBV5-4 TRBD1 - CASSAGGAPGELFF TGTGCCAGCAGCGCAGGGGGCGCCCCCGGGGAGCTGTTTTTT
TRBJ2-6 TRBV6-1 TRBD1 - CASSGLTGTGANVLTF TGTGCCAGCAGTGGGTTGACAGGGACTGGGGCCAACGTCCTGACTTTC
TRBJ1-1 TRBV6-1 - - CASSEAKNTEAFF TGTGCCAGCAGTGAGGCCAAGAACACTGAAGCTTTCTTT
TRBJ1-1 TRBV7-8 TRBD1 - CASSLRGDRRNTEAFF TGTGCCAGCAGCTTAAGGGGGGACAGGCGGAACACTGAAGCTTTCTTT
TRBJ1-2 TRBV18 TRBD1 - CASSLQTGGYTF TGTGCCAGCTCACTCCAGACAGGGGGCTACACCTTC
TRBJ2-7 TRBV18 TRBD1 - CASSPGQVGIEQYF TGTGCCAGCTCACCGGGACAGGTGGGAATAGAGCAGTACTTC
TRBJ2-1 TRBV1 - few CTSAGGGEQFF TGCACCAGCGCTGGGGGGGGCGAGCAGTTCTTC
TRBJ2-1 TRBV5-1 - - CASSWGTSYEQFF TGCGCCAGCAGCTGGGGGACTTCGTATGAGCAGTTCTTC
TRBJ1-5 TRBV28 - - CASSLIPRGRDQPQHF TGTGCCAGCAGTTTAATCCCCAGGGGAAGGGATCAGCCCCAGCATTTT
TRBJ2-7 TRBV7-6 - once CASSPLAAMAASYEQYF TGTGCCAGCAGCCCTCTAGCCGCAATGGCCGCCTCCTACGAGCAGTACTTC
TRBJ2-7 TRBV6-1 - - CASSARDGYEQYF TGTGCCAGCAGTGCCCGGGATGGCTACGAGCAGTACTTC
TRBJ1-6 TRBV5-6 TRBD1 - CASSLRTGVNNSPLHF TGTGCCAGCAGCCTGAGGACAGGGGTAAATAATTCACCCCTCCACTTT
TRBJ2-7 TRBV7-2 TRBD2 few CASSLAQLAGGRGQYF TGTGCCAGCAGCTTAGCGCAACTAGCGGGGGGTCGGGGGCAGTACTTC
TRBJ2-3 TRBV19 TRBD2 few CASSITPRGGAGTDTQYF TGTGCCAGTAGTATTACCCCCCGCGGGGGGGCGGGCACAGATACGCAGTATTTT
TRBJ1-1 TRBV18 - - CASSLTTSIGAFF TGTGCCAGCTCACTGACGACATCAATCGGAGCTTTCTTT